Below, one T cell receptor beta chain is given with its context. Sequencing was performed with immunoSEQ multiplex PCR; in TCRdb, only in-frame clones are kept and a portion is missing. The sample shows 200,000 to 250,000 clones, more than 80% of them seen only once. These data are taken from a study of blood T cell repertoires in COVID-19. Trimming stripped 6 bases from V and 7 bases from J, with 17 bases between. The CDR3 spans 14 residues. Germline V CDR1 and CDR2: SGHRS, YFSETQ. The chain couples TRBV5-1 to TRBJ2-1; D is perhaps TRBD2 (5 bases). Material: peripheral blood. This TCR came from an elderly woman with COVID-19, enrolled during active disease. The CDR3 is CASTEGSPGNEQFF. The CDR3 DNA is TGCGCCAGCACGGAAGGGTCCCCGGGGAATGAGCAGTTCTTC.